This record covers a single T cell receptor beta chain. What antigen it recognizes has not been identified. Base qualities are not at hand, and no much larger clone is one base apart. Using the deep immunoSEQ assay, TCR CDR3 regions were amplified from genomic DNA by multiplex PCR. For each cell subset, the extracted genomic DNA was distributed evenly across all wells of several immunoSEQ 96-well plates, and each plate served as one replicate. For sorted subsets, roughly 200 ng genomic DNA, equal to 25,000 to 35,000 T cell genomes, was loaded into each replicate PCR. Purified libraries were quantified with a Qubit 3.0 fluorometer, sized on a Bioanalyzer 2100, and re-quantified with the KAPA Library Quantification kit. Every immunoSEQ 96-well plate was sequenced on a separate single-read 150-cycle Illumina NextSeq 550 flow cell. Regarding the original processing steps: Because the immunoSEQ output included only junctional sequences and no quality scores, the filtering could not be the same as the filtering used for full-length reads. To assign V/J genes and CDR3, sequences were annotated using PyIR, a Python wrapper for IgBLAST v1.9, with IMGT germline references. Reads with weak V/J assignments (E-value above 1e-6), missing CDR3, stop codons, out-of-frame junctions, or ambiguous translated residues were removed. V3J clonotypes were defined by identical inferred V gene, J gene, and CDR3 amino acid sequence. Percentage overlap between repertoires was computed as shared unique clonotypes divided by the size of the smaller repertoire. Repertoire richness was assessed with RTK rarefaction, the Chao1 estimator, and Recon v2.1 estimates of unobserved clonotypes. Generation probabilities were computed with OLGA for all TCRbeta clonotypes obtained by the gDNA method from several donors. TCRdb limited this immuneACCESS table to in-frame rearrangements with V and J called. A share of clones is missing; checked studies link under half to unresolved V genes, and the rest is unexplained. Clone size and the V and J calls come from that table; the DNA yielded D and trimming. The sample table lists a few million clones, more than 85% of them with a count of one. The top ten hold about 0.37% of the sample.

The donors were healthy, HIV-negative adults who had no recently reported acute infections or vaccinations. Only Caucasian adults living in Nashville, Tennessee, USA were represented among the donors. CD4+ T cells were enriched by magnetic negative selection; naive cells were then positively selected on CD45RA, and the negative fraction formed the memory subset. Blood was obtained by leukapheresis, after which PBMCs were separated by Ficoll-Histopaque density gradient centrifugation and cryopreserved in liquid nitrogen vapor phase. Analytical flow cytometry was used to check the purity and quantity of each magnetically sorted T cell population. Each sorted fraction had its genomic DNA isolated and then quantified by UV absorbance on a Nanodrop 2000c. The sample comes from a study of shared clonotypes between healthy human individuals (dated by TCRdb to 2019 to 2021). Study-level background: A couple of women and a few men aged 18 to 49 years were included in the cohort. For each donor, CD4 naive and CD4 memory were each given three plates, CD8 naive was given two plates, and CD8 memory was given one plate. To estimate repertoire size and how much clonotype sharing occurs between individuals, the study deeply sequenced the blood TCR repertoires of roughly 5 healthy adults. To increase sequencing depth and limit assay-specific biases, TCR repertoire library preparation and sequencing were carried out by different laboratories using diverse techniques. Per donor, leukapheresis produced somewhere between about 0.85 and 8.9 billion PBMCs. The full study reports these points: When a handful of donors were compared, the shared fraction of clonotypes was about 5% for naive CD4, 3.5% for naive CD8, roughly 2.3% for memory CD4, and 0.4% for memory CD8. Because the study included a small number of donors, the genetic and exposure-history diversity represented was limited. Naive subsets generally had larger estimated clonotype richness than memory subsets did. Only blood was sampled, and tissue TCR repertoires likely differ from those in blood. Based on pairwise subsampling, the degree of clonotype sharing among donors was expected to be affected by sequencing depth. Higher generation probabilities were observed for clonotypes shared by all four sorted-subset donors than for non-shared clonotypes. Rarefaction of sorted-subset datasets indicated incomplete sequencing despite the large sequencing depth.

The germline V gene gives CDR1 as LGHNA and CDR2 as YSLEER. The CDR3 measures 17 amino acids from cysteine to phenylalanine. The sequence is cut down to CDR3 DNA, 51 bases in frame from base 1. V is cut back by 0 bases and J by 1 base, with 6 bases in the junction unmatched. The receptor's source is a man aged 18 to 35 in good health. Some clones in this sample may be carry-over from other donors' samples. The sample was naive CD4+ T cells from PBMCs. Sample cell subset or site, as interpreted from the label and publication: CD45RA+ positively selected. The sequence joins TRBV4-3 to TRBJ2-7; TRBD1 aligns with 10 central bases. The nucleotide sequence reads TGCGCCAGCAGCCAAGACTGGCGGACAGGGGGTTCCTACGAGCAGTACTTC. Its protein reads: CASSQDWRTGGSYEQYF.